This T cell receptor beta chain was profiled in a study of T cell changes during pregnancy in multiple sclerosis (dated by TCRdb to the late 2010s). A note on the overall study: The study examined how the T cell repertoire changed over the course of pregnancy in women with multiple sclerosis.

This clone was observed a single time. Its antigen is still unknown. One base away there is no much larger clone; base qualities are not given. Preparation of the library involved the immunoSEQ multiplex PCR assay. TCRdb's version of the immuneACCESS table is confined to in-frame rearrangements and falls short of the full clone set. An unresolved V gene accounts for under half of the shortfall where checked; the remainder is of unknown origin. For this sample the table gives some 47,000 clones, of which 95% to 97% were detected only once. The ten largest clones add up to 0.89% of the sample. Reading the germline V gene (reference sequence) gives CDR1 SGHKS and CDR2 YYEKEE. The CDR3 starts with the cysteine, ends with the phenylalanine, and has 12 residues. Solely the CDR3 DNA is kept, with 36 bases framed from the first base. The V end loses 4 bases and the J end loses 5 bases, and a stretch of 9 bases separates them.

This material consisted of peripheral blood, taken in the second trimester of pregnancy. The chain is made from TRBV5-5 and TRBJ1-1; a confident D gene designation cannot be given. The receptor was derived from a female donor with multiple sclerosis, enrolled in a pregnancy study. The CDR3 reads as follows: CASSLTLTEAFF. The nucleotides are TGTGCCAGCAGCCTCACTCTTACTGAAGCTTTCTTT.